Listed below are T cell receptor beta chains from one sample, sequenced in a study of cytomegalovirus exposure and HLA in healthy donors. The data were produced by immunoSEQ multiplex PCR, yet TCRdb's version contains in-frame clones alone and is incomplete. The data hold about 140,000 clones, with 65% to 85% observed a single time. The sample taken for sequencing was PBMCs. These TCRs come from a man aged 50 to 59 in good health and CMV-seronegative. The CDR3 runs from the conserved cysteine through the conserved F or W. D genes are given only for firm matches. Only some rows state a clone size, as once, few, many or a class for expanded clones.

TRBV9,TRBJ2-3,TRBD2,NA,TGTGCCAGCAGCGTACTGGTGGGGGGGGGAGATACGCAGTATTTT,CASSVLVGGGDTQYF
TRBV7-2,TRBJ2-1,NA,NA,TGTGCCAGCAGCTTCGGGACTGCCCCCAACAATGAGCAGTTCTTC,CASSFGTAPNNEQFF
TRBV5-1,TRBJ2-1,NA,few,TGCGCCAGCAGCTTGGAAAACTCCGGGACAAACTCCTACAATGAGCAGTTCTTC,CASSLENSGTNSYNEQFF
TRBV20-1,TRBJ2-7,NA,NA,TGCAGTGCTAGAGGCAGGGACGAGCAGTACTTC,CSARGRDEQYF
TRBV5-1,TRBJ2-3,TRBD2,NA,TGCGCCAGCAGCTTGGAACTCTCGGGACTAGCCACAGATACGCAGTATTTT,CASSLELSGLATDTQYF
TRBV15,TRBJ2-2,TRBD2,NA,TGTGCCACCAGCAGAGGGGGGCTAGCGGGAGGTAACACCGGGGAGCTGTTTTTT,CATSRGGLAGGNTGELFF
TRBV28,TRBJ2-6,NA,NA,TGTGCCAGCAGTTCCCAACAGGGTCTTCTGGGGGCCAACGTCCTGACTTTC,CASSSQQGLLGANVLTF
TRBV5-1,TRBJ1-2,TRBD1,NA,TGCGCCAGCAGCTCACAGGGGGCGGGTGGCTACACCTTC,CASSSQGAGGYTF
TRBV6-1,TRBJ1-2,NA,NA,TGTGCCAGCAGTGAATTCGGGGAGGGGGATAACTATGGCTACACCTTC,CASSEFGEGDNYGYTF
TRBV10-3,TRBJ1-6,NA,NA,TGTGCCATCAGTGAGTTCGGACTTGATAATTCACCCCTCCACTTT,CAISEFGLDNSPLHF
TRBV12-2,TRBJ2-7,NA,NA,TGTGCAAGTCGCTTAGCCAAGCGGGACAGGGGACCTTACTATTCCTACGAGCAGTACTTC,CASRLAKRDRGPYYSYEQYF
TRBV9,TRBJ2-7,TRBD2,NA,TGTGCCAGCAGCGTAGGGGTAGCGGGGGACGAGCAGTACTTC,CASSVGVAGDEQYF
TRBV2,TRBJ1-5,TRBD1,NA,TGTGCCAGCAGTGAAGGAGGGGGCCGTCAGCCCCAGCATTTT,CASSEGGGRQPQHF
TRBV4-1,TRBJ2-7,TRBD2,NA,TGCGCCAGCAGCCAAGATCTTCGCGGGGGGCAGACCTACGAGCAGTACTTC,CASSQDLRGGQTYEQYF
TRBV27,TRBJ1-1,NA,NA,TGTGCCAGCAGCTTCTCTACCTCGGGGAACACTGAAGCTTTCTTT,CASSFSTSGNTEAFF
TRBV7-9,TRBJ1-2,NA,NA,TGTGCCAGCAGCCCGACCCAGGCCCCTAACTATGGCTACACCTTC,CASSPTQAPNYGYTF
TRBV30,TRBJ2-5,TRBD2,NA,TGTGCCTGGAGCTACGGACTAGCGGAGACTCAAGAGACCCAGTACTTC,CAWSYGLAETQETQYF
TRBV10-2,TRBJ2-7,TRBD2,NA,TGCGCCAGCAGTGAGGGACTAGCGGGAGTCTACGAGCAGTACTTC,CASSEGLAGVYEQYF
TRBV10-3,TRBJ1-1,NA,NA,TGTGCCATCAGTGGTGAAAACCGAGGAGCTTTCTTT,CAISGENRGAFF
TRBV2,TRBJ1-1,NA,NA,TGTGCCAGCAGTGAAGGTCCGGGAGCCACTGAAGCTTTCTTT,CASSEGPGATEAFF
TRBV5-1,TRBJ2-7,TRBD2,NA,TGCGCCAGCACCCAGACTAGCGGACTCTACGAGCAGTACTTC,CASTQTSGLYEQYF
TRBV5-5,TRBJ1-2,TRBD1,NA,TGTGCCAGCAGCCTCCGACAGGGGCTTGGAGCGAACTATGGCTACACCTTC,CASSLRQGLGANYGYTF
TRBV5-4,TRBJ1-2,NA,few,TGTGCCAGCAGCGCCGGACTCACTTTTGAGGGTTATGGCTACACCTTC,CASSAGLTFEGYGYTF
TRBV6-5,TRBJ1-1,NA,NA,TGTGCCAGCAGTTACGGACGGGGGTACATGAACACTGAAGCTTTCTTT,CASSYGRGYMNTEAFF
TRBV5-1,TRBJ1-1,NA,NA,TGCGCCAGCAGCTTGAGTTTGGCGGGACTAAACACTGAAGCTTTCTTT,CASSLSLAGLNTEAFF
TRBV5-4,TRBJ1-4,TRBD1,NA,TGTGCCAGCAGCTCCGACAGGGAGGTTCGGGAAAAACTGTTTTTT,CASSSDREVREKLFF
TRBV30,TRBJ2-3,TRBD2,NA,TGTGCCTGGAGTACAGGGACTAGCGGAGATACGCAGTATTTT,CAWSTGTSGDTQYF
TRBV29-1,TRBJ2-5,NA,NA,TGCAGCGCGGGGAATCCGGACGTCGGGACCCAGTACTTC,CSAGNPDVGTQYF
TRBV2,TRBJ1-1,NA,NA,TGTGCCAGCAGTGATTACGGCACTGAAGCTTTCTTT,CASSDYGTEAFF
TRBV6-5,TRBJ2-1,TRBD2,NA,TGTGCCAGCAGCGGACTAGCGGGAATGGAAGAGCAGTTCTTC,CASSGLAGMEEQFF
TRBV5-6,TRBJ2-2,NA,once,TGTGCCAGCAGCCCCCACACTAGCAGATACACCGGGGAGCTGTTTTTT,CASSPHTSRYTGELFF
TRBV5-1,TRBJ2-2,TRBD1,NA,TGCGCCAGCAGCCCGCGGACAGGGGACACCGGGGAGCTGTTTTTT,CASSPRTGDTGELFF
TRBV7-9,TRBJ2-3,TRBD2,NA,TGTGCCAGCAGCTTAGGCGGGACTAGCGGGTCAGATACGCAGTATTTT,CASSLGGTSGSDTQYF
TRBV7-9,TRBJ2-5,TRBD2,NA,TGTGCCAGCAGCTTATACCCGGGACTAGCGGAAGAGACCCAGTACTTC,CASSLYPGLAEETQYF
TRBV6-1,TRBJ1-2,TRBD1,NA,TGTGCCAGCAGTGCAACGGGACAGGCCTCATATGGCTACACCTTC,CASSATGQASYGYTF
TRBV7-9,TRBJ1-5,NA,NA,TGTGCCAGCAGCTTAGGAACAGGACCCAATCAGCCCCAGCATTTT,CASSLGTGPNQPQHF
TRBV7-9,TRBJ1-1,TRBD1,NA,TGTGCCAGCAGCAGGGGACAGGGGAACACTGAAGCTTTCTTT,CASSRGQGNTEAFF
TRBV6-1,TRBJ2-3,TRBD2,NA,TGTGCCAGCAGTGCCTCTAGCGGGAGTAGGTTAGATACGCAGTATTTT,CASSASSGSRLDTQYF
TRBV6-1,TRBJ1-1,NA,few,TGTGCCAGCAGTGCAAGACTCGACACTGAAGCTTTCTTT,CASSARLDTEAFF
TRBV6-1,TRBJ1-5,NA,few,TGTGCCAGCAGTGGGACAGACGATCAGCCCCAGCATTTT,CASSGTDDQPQHF
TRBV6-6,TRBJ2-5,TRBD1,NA,TGTGCCAGCGGTCTCCCGAGACAGGGGACAGAGACCCAGTACTTC,CASGLPRQGTETQYF
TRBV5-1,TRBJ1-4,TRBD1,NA,TGCGCCAGCAGCTTGGCGGCGGTCGGGACAGGGGGGAATGAAAAACTGTTTTTT,CASSLAAVGTGGNEKLFF
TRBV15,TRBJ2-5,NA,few,TGTGCCACCAGCACTGACAACCGGGAGACCCAGTACTTC,CATSTDNRETQYF
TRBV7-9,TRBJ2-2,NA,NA,TGTGCCAGCAGCTTAGGGAGGGACAGAAACACCGGGGAGCTGTTTTTT,CASSLGRDRNTGELFF
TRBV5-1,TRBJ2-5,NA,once,TGCGCCAGCAGCCACGTCGGGGGTCGTGGAGAGACCCAGTACTTC,CASSHVGGRGETQYF